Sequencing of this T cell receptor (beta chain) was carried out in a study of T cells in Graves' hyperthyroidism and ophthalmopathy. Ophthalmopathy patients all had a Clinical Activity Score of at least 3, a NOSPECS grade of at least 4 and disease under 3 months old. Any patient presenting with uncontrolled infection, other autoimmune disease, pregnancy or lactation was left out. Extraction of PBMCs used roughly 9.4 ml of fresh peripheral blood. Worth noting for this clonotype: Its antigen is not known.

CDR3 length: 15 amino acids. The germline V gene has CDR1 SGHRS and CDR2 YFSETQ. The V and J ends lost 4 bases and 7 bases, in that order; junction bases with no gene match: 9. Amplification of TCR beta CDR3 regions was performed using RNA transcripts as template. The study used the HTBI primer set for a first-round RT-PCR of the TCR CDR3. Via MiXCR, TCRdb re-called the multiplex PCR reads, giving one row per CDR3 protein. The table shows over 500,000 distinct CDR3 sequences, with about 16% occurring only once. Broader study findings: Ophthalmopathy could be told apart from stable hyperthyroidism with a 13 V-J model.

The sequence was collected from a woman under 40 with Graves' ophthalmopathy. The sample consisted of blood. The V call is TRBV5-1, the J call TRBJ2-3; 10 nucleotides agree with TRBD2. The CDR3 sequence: CASSHEAGGLNTQYF. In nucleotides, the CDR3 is TGCGCCAGCAGCCACGAAGCGGGAGGGTTGAATACGCAGTATTTT.